This is a list of T cell receptor beta chains from one sample in a study of blood T cells in healthy people across ages. TCRdb analysed the 5' RACE reads with MiXCR anew, one entry per CDR3 protein. The top ten clones hold just under 9.5% of a sample with 750,000 or so distinct CDR3 sequences, around 25% of them seen once. A further study also used this sample, focusing on T cells of mothers and their children.

The sample taken for sequencing was blood. The receptors were sampled from a boy younger than 18 in good health. Each CDR3 is given with its conserved first and last residue. A D gene is named only where the DNA matches it firmly. Size tells how often a clone was seen (once, few, many) or the class of an expanded clone, and some rows leave it out.

D gene	J gene	clone size	V gene	CDR3 DNA	CDR3 protein
.	TRBJ2-5	.	TRBV7-9	TGTGCCAGCAGCCCATTGGGGGAGCTTGAGACCCAGTACTTC	CASSPLGELETQYF
.	TRBJ2-1	.	TRBV6-2/TRBV6-3	TGTGCCAGCAGTTGGCCGGAGCAGTTCTTC	CASSWPEQFF
TRBD1	TRBJ2-7	.	TRBV18	TGTGCCAGCTCACCCGGGACAGGTTCTACCTACGAGCAGTGCTTC	CASSPGTGSTYEQCF
.	TRBJ2-1	.	TRBV5-1	TGCGCCAGCAGCCCGGGACTGACAACGCCCAACAATGAGCAGTTCTTC	CASSPGLTTPNNEQFF
.	TRBJ2-5	few	TRBV25-1	TGTGCCAGCAGTGAATTACTGCCCCTGGCAGGACATCAAGAGACCCAGTACTTC	CASSELLPLAGHQETQYF
.	TRBJ1-2	.	TRBV2	TGTGCCATCCCGTTTGAGGCGAATAACTATGGCTACACCTTC	CAIPFEANNYGYTF
TRBD2	TRBJ2-2	few	TRBV5-1	TGCGCCAGCAGCTTGGATGGGACTAGCGGAACCGGGGAGCTGTTTTTT	CASSLDGTSGTGELFF
.	TRBJ2-7	.	TRBV7-9	TGTGCCAGCAGCTTAACCTCCGGGGCTGGCGGCTACGAGCAGTACTTC	CASSLTSGAGGYEQYF
TRBD1	TRBJ1-5	.	TRBV7-8	TGTGCCAGCAGCTTAGCGGGAAGACAGGGAATCATGAACCAGCCCCAGCATTTT	CASSLAGRQGIMNQPQHF
.	TRBJ1-4	.	TRBV28	TGTGCCACACGCCGGCTTGGGGGGGGAAGAGAAAAACTGTTTTTT	CATRRLGGGREKLFF
TRBD1	TRBJ2-5	.	TRBV29-1	TGCAGCGTTGAAGAGTCATTCCGGACAGGGTCCGAGGAGACCCAGTACTTC	CSVEESFRTGSEETQYF
.	TRBJ2-7	.	TRBV4-1	TGCGCCAGCAGCCAAGTTTCGGACAGTACCTACGAGCAGTACTTC	CASSQVSDSTYEQYF
TRBD2	TRBJ2-7	once	TRBV7-9	TGTGCCAGCAGCTCCGATCTAGCGGGAGACTCCTACGAGCAGTACTTC	CASSSDLAGDSYEQYF
.	TRBJ1-2	.	TRBV4-2	TGTGCCAGCAGCCCCCCGTCAGGCCAGTATGACCATGGCTACACCTTC	CASSPPSGQYDHGYTF
TRBD2	TRBJ2-3	few	TRBV7-9	TGTGCCAGCAGCTTAGGAGCGGGAGATCTTTATACGCAGTATTTT	CASSLGAGDLYTQYF
.	TRBJ1-1	.	TRBV9	TGTGCCAGCAGCGGGGGACGGAAGAACACTGAAGCTTTCTTT	CASSGGRKNTEAFF
TRBD1	TRBJ1-4	.	TRBV6-6	TGTGCCGGAACGACAGGGTCACTGGAAAAACTGTTTTTT	CAGTTGSLEKLFF
.	TRBJ2-5	few	TRBV18	TGTGCCAGCTCACCGGAGGGGAATCGTCGGGAGCAGTACTTC	CASSPEGNRREQYF
.	TRBJ2-7	many	TRBV9	TGTGCCAGCAGTGTAGGGTACGAGCAGTACTTC	CASSVGYEQYF
TRBD2	TRBJ2-3	.	TRBV7-2	TGCGCCAGCAGCTTAAGGGTAGCGGGGATTCCAGATACGCAGTATTTT	CASSLRVAGIPDTQYF
.	TRBJ1-2	few	TRBV5-1	TGCGCCAGCAGCTTGGCGGAAGGGAGGATCTTCTCGGGATCTCACTTC	CASSLAEGRIFSGSHF
TRBD2	TRBJ2-5	.	TRBV20-1	TGCAGTGCTAGCGTAGCGGGAGTTCGGGAGACCCAGTACTTC	CSASVAGVRETQYF
TRBD2	TRBJ2-1	.	TRBV7-2	TGTGCCAGCAGCTTCGCGGGAGGCTATACAAGTGAGCAGTTCTTC	CASSFAGGYTSEQFF
.	TRBJ1-6	few	TRBV6-5	TGTGCCAGCAGTTCTGGGCAGGGGATTAATTCACCCCTCCACTTT	CASSSGQGINSPLHF